A selection of T cell receptor beta chains follows, all from one sample in a study of blood T cell repertoires in COVID-19. Produced via immunoSEQ multiplex PCR; TCRdb's table is partial and in-frame only. Among a few hundred thousand clones, more than 75% were seen once, and the ten largest hold roughly 2%. The sequencing input was PBMCs or T cells enriched from blood (not recorded which). The source of these receptors is a woman aged 55-69 years in a cohort exposed to, infected with or recovered from COVID-19 (not recorded which). Each CDR3 is given with its conserved first and last residue. A D gene is named only where the DNA matches it firmly. Some rows mark clone size as missing; the rest say once, few, many or name a class of expanded clone.

v_gene	abundance	j_gene	d_gene	len	CDR3aa	CDR3nt
TRBV5-3	NA	TRBJ1-6	NA	14	CARSFQNYNSPLHF	TGTGCCAGAAGCTTCCAAAACTATAATTCACCCCTCCACTTT
TRBV29-1	NA	TRBJ2-3	TRBD1	17	CSVGSARDRVNTDTQYF	TGCAGCGTTGGAAGTGCTCGGGACAGGGTTAACACAGATACGCAGTATTTT
TRBV9	NA	TRBJ2-1	TRBD2	14	CASSVHRLADEQFF	TGTGCCAGCAGCGTCCACCGACTAGCGGATGAGCAGTTCTTC
TRBV7-9	NA	TRBJ2-7	NA	14	CASSVDQGIYEQYF	TGTGCCAGCAGCGTAGACCAGGGAATCTACGAGCAGTACTTC
TRBV30	NA	TRBJ1-4	TRBD1	15	CAWKGAGGAGEKLFF	TGTGCCTGGAAGGGGGCCGGGGGCGCGGGTGAAAAACTGTTTTTT
TRBV27	NA	TRBJ2-7	NA	13	CARTSGNPHEQYF	TGTGCCAGGACCTCAGGGAACCCCCACGAGCAGTACTTC
TRBV7-6	few	TRBJ1-2	NA	15	CASSLRDSDRMDYTF	TGTGCCAGCAGCTTAAGAGATTCGGACAGAATGGACTACACCTTC
TRBV6-2/TRBV6-3	NA	TRBJ2-6	NA	15	CASSYSRSGANVLTF	TGTGCCAGCAGTTACTCCAGGTCTGGGGCCAACGTCCTGACTTTC
TRBV24-1	NA	TRBJ2-1	TRBD1	14	CATSDSGTDNEQFF	TGTGCCACCAGTGACTCCGGGACAGACAATGAGCAGTTCTTC
TRBV25-1	NA	TRBJ2-7	TRBD2	13	CASRTSGSNEQYF	TGTGCCAGCAGAACTAGCGGGAGCAACGAGCAGTACTTC
TRBV7-3	once	TRBJ2-1	TRBD1	19	CASSLMPTPGQGAYNEQFF	TGTGCCAGCAGCTTAATGCCGACGCCGGGACAGGGGGCCTACAATGAGCAGTTCTTC
TRBV3-1/TRBV3-2	NA	TRBJ2-7	NA	12	CASSQAIYEQYF	TGTGCCAGCAGCCAGGCCATCTACGAGCAGTACTTC
TRBV19	NA	TRBJ2-4	NA	18	CATTIYSIQGLAKNIQYF	TGTGCCACTACGATCTACAGTATTCAAGGCCTAGCCAAAAACATTCAGTACTTC
TRBV28	few	TRBJ2-1	TRBD2	16	CASKPGLAGGPGEQFF	TGTGCCAGTAAACCGGGACTAGCGGGAGGGCCTGGTGAGCAGTTCTTC
TRBV24-1	NA	TRBJ2-1	TRBD1	17	CATSDPTGTGIYNEQFF	TGTGCCACCAGTGACCCAACCGGGACAGGGATTTACAATGAGCAGTTCTTC
TRBV7-2	NA	TRBJ2-7	NA	15	CASSLAAIRVYEQYF	TGTGCCAGCAGCTTAGCCGCTATCAGGGTTTACGAGCAGTACTTC
TRBV29-1	NA	TRBJ2-1	TRBD2	18	CSVEGILGSAGGAYEQFF	TGCAGCGTAGAAGGAATTTTGGGCTCGGCGGGAGGAGCGTATGAGCAGTTCTTC
TRBV9	NA	TRBJ2-1	NA	15	CASSVEGLLVNEQFF	TGTGCCAGCAGCGTAGAGGGACTCCTCGTCAATGAGCAGTTCTTC
TRBV27	NA	TRBJ2-1	NA	18	CASSFIFAIGGRGNEQFF	TGTGCCAGCAGTTTTATTTTCGCAATTGGGGGCCGAGGCAATGAGCAGTTCTTC
TRBV21-1	NA	TRBJ2-1	NA	15	CASSKGPGAYNEQFF	TGTGCCAGCAGCAAAGGGCCGGGAGCCTACAATGAGCAGTTCTTC
TRBV6-4	NA	TRBJ2-1	TRBD2	15	CASSDGLAGGNEQFF	TGTGCCAGCAGTGACGGGCTAGCGGGAGGGAATGAGCAGTTCTTC
TRBV2	NA	TRBJ2-7	TRBD2	18	CASSQEGSGSAVVYEQYF	TGTGCCAGCAGCCAAGAGGGTAGCGGGAGTGCGGTAGTCTACGAGCAGTACTTC
TRBV5-6	NA	TRBJ2-3	NA	14	CASSLLLSANTQYF	TGTGCCAGCAGCTTGTTATTAAGCGCGAATACGCAGTATTTT
TRBV5-6	NA	TRBJ1-1	TRBD1	16	CASSRFRGAWDTEAFF	TGTGCCAGCAGCCGGTTCAGGGGGGCCTGGGACACTGAAGCTTTCTTT
TRBV10-1	NA	TRBJ1-3	NA	14	CASSESSGRNTIYF	TGCGCCAGCAGTGAGTCCAGCGGGCGAAACACCATATATTTT
TRBV4-1	NA	TRBJ2-5	TRBD1	15	CASSPKAGGQETQYF	TGCGCCAGCAGCCCCAAAGCAGGGGGACAAGAGACCCAGTACTTC
TRBV7-2	NA	TRBJ1-1	NA	15	CASKIMGAGNTEAFF	TGTGCCAGCAAAATCATGGGCGCGGGGAACACTGAAGCTTTCTTT
TRBV5-4	many	TRBJ2-1	TRBD2	16	CASSPLREGIYNEQFF	TGTGCCAGCAGCCCGTTGCGGGAGGGCATCTACAATGAGCAGTTCTTC
TRBV6-2/TRBV6-3	NA	TRBJ2-1	TRBD2	12	CASSGGLVEQFF	TGTGCCAGCAGTGGCGGACTAGTTGAGCAGTTCTTC
TRBV9	NA	TRBJ2-1	TRBD2	15	CASSPATSGRAGVFF	TGTGCCAGCAGCCCAGCGACTAGCGGGAGGGCCGGGGTGTTCTTC
TRBV5-1	once	TRBJ1-4	NA	15	CASSLMGQANEKLFF	TGCGCCAGCAGCTTGATGGGGCAGGCTAATGAAAAACTGTTTTTT
TRBV11-1	NA	TRBJ2-7	NA	15	CASATGTRYSYEQYF	TGTGCCAGCGCAACCGGAACTAGGTACTCCTACGAGCAGTACTTC
TRBV24-1	NA	TRBJ2-1	TRBD2	16	CATSDLAEQTYNEQFF	TGTGCCACCAGTGACCTAGCGGAACAGACCTACAATGAGCAGTTCTTC
TRBV28	NA	TRBJ1-5	NA	15	CASSLSTGGPQPQHF	TGTGCCAGCAGTTTATCCACCGGGGGTCCCCAGCCCCAGCATTTT
TRBV7-9	NA	TRBJ1-6	NA	13	CASSLRGDSPLHF	TGTGCCAGCAGCTTACGGGGAGATTCACCCCTCCACTTT
TRBV27	NA	TRBJ1-2	NA	9	CAMEWGGDF	TGTGCCATGGAATGGGGGGGCGACTTC
TRBV29-1	NA	TRBJ2-7	NA	13	CSARTQGRYEQYF	TGCAGCGCCCGAACCCAGGGCCGATACGAGCAGTACTTC
TRBV29-1	NA	TRBJ2-7	NA	12	CSVEEQGYEQYF	TGCAGCGTTGAAGAACAGGGCTACGAGCAGTACTTC
TRBV11-3	once	TRBJ2-1	NA	12	CASSLLGDEQFF	TGTGCCAGCAGCTTATTGGGCGATGAGCAGTTCTTC
TRBV29-1	NA	TRBJ2-2	TRBD2	15	CSVFLAGGRTGELFF	TGCAGCGTTTTCTTAGCGGGAGGGAGGACCGGGGAGCTGTTTTTT
TRBV6-4	NA	TRBJ2-1	NA	17	CASSDSTRRGSYNEQFF	TGTGCCAGCAGTGACTCGACCCGGCGGGGTTCCTACAATGAGCAGTTCTTC
TRBV7-9	NA	TRBJ2-2	TRBD1	15	CASSFQGGNTGELFF	TGTGCCAGCAGCTTTCAAGGGGGCAACACCGGGGAGCTGTTTTTT